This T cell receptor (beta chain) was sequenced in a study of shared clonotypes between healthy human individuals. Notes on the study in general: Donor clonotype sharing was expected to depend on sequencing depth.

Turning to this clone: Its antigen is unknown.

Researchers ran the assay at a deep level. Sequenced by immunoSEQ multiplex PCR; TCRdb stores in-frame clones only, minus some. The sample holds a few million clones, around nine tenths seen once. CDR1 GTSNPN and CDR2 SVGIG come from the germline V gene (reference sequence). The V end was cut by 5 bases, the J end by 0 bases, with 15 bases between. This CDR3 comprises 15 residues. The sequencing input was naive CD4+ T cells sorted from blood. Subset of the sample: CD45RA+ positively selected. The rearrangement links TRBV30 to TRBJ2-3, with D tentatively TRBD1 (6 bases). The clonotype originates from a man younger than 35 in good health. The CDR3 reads CAWPRQELSTDTQYF. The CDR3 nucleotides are TGTGCCTGGCCACGACAGGAATTGAGCACAGATACGCAGTATTTT.